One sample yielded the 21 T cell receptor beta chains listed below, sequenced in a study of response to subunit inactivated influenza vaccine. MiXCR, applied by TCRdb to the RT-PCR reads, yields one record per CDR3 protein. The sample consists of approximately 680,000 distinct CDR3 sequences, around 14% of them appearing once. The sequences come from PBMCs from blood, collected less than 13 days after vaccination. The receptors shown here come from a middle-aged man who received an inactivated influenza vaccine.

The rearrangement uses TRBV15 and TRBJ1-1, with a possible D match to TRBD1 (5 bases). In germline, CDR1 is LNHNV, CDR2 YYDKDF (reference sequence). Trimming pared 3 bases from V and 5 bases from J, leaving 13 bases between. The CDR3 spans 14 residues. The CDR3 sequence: CATSSRQILTEAFF. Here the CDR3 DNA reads TGTGCCACCAGCAGTCGACAGATTTTAACTGAAGCTTTCTTT.

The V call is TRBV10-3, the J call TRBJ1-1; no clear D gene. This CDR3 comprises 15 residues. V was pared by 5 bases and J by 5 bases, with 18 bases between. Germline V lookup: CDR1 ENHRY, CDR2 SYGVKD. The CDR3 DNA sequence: TGTGCCATCAGTAAAGAATGGCGACTTTGGACTGAAGCTTTCTTT. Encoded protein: CAISKEWRLWTEAFF.

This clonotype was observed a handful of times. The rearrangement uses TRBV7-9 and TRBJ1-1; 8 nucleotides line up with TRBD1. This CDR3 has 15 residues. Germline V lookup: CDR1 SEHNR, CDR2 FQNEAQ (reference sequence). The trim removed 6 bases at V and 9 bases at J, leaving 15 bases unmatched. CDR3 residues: CASSSTGTGESQAFF. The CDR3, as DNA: TGTGCCAGCAGTTCGACCGGGACAGGCGAATCCCAAGCTTTCTTT.

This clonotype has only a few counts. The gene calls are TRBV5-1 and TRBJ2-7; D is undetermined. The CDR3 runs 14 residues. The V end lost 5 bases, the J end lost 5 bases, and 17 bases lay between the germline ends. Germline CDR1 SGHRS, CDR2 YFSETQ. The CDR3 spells CASRLGTVLHEQYF. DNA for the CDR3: TGCGCCAGCAGGCTGGGTACGGTTTTACACGAGCAGTACTTC.

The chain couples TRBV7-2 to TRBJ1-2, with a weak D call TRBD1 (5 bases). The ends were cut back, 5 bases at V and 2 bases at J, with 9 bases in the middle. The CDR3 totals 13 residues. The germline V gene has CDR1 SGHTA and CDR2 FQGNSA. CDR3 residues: CASSPRDNYGYTF. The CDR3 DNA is TGTGCCAGCAGCCCACGGGACAACTATGGCTACACCTTC.

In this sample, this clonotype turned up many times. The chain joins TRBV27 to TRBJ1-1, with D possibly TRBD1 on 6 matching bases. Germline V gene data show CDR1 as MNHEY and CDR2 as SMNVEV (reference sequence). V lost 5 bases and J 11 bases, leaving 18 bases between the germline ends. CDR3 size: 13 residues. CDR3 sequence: CASSPIGTQDAFF. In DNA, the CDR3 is TGTGCCAGCAGTCCTATCGGGACACAGGATGCTTTCTTT.

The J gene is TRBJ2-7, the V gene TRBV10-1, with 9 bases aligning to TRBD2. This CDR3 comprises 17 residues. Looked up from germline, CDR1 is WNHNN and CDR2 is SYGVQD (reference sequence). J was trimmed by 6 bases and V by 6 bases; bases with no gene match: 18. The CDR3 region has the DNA TGCGCCAGCAGCCCATGGGGGCGGGAGGGCCGGGGAGGCGAGCAGTACTTC. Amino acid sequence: CASSPWGREGRGGEQYF.

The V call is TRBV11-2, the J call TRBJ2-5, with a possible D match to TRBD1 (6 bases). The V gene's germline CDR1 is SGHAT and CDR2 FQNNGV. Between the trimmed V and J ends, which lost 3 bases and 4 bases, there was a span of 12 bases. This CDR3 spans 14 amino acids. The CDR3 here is CASSLGAPPETQYF. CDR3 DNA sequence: TGTGCCAGCAGCTTGGGGGCTCCCCCAGAGACCCAGTACTTC.

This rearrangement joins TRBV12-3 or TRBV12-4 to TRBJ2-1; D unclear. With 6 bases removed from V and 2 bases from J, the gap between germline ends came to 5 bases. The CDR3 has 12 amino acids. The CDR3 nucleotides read TGTGCCAGCAGACCTACCTACAATGAGCAGTTCTTC. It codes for CASRPTYNEQFF.

CDR3 protein: CSARPSGRLYNEQFF. The CDR3 nucleotides read TGCAGTGCTAGACCTAGCGGAAGACTTTACAATGAGCAGTTCTTC. This chain links TRBV20-1 with TRBJ2-1; TRBD2 agrees at 7 bases. With V trimmed by 2 bases and J by 4 bases, 8 bases remained unmatched. This CDR3 is built from 15 residues. CDR1 is DFQATT, CDR2 SNEGSKA, per germline (reference sequence).

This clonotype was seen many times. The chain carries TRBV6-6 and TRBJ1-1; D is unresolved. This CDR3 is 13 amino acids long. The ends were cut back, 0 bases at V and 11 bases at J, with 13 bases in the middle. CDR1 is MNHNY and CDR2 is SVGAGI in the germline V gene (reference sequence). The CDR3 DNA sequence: TGTGCCAGCAGTTACTCGATGGGAAGCGGGGCTTTCTTT. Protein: CASSYSMGSGAFF.

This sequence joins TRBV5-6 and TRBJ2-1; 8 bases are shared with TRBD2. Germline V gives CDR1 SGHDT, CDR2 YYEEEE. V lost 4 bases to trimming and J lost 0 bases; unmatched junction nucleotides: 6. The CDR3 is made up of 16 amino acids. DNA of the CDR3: TGTGCCAGCAGCCAACGACTAGCGCACTCCTACAATGAGCAGTTCTTC. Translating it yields CASSQRLAHSYNEQFF.

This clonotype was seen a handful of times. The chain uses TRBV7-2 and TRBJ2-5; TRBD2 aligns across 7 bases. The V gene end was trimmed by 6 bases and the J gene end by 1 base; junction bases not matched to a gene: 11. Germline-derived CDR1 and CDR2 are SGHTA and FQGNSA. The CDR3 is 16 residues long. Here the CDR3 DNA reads TGTGCCAGCAGGGGAGGAGCGGGGTACCTCCAAGAGACCCAGTACTTC. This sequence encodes CASRGGAGYLQETQYF.

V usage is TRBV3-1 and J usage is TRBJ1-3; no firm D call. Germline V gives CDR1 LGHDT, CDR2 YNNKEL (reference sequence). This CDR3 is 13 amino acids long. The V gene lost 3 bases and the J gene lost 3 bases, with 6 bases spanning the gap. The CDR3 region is CASSQEIGNTIYF. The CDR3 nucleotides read TGTGCCAGCAGCCAGGAGATTGGAAACACCATATATTTT.

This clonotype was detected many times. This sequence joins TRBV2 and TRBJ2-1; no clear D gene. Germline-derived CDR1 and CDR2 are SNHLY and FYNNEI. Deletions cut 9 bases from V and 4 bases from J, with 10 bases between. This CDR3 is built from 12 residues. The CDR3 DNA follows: TGTGCCAGGGTAGGACCATACAATGAGCAGTTCTTC. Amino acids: CARVGPYNEQFF.

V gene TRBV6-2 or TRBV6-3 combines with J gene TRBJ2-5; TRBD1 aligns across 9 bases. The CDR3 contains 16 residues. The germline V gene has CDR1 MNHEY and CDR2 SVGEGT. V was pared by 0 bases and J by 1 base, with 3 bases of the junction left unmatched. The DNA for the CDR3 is TGTGCCAGCAGTTACTCGGACAGGGGAGGCCAAGAGACCCAGTACTTC. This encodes CASSYSDRGGQETQYF.

CDR3 residues: CASSLALLAGNMNTEAFF. The CDR3 bases are TGTGCCAGCAGCTTAGCACTACTGGCAGGGAACATGAACACTGAAGCTTTCTTT. The chain recombines TRBV11-1 with TRBJ1-1, with a possible D match to TRBD1 (5 bases). The CDR3 extends over 18 amino acids. Germline V gives CDR1 SGHAT, CDR2 FQDESV (reference sequence). Trimming took 0 bases from V and 0 from J, leaving 17 bases between them.

The CDR3: CATQRDRTSYEQYF. The CDR3 DNA follows: TGTGCCACTCAGCGGGACAGGACCTCCTACGAGCAGTACTTC. The chain has TRBV6-2 or TRBV6-3 and TRBJ2-7; a weak D match, TRBD1 (8 bases). The germline V and J ends were trimmed by 10 bases and 0 bases, with 16 bases remaining between them. Germline V gene lookup returns CDR1 MNHEY and CDR2 SVGEGT. This CDR3 has 14 amino acids.

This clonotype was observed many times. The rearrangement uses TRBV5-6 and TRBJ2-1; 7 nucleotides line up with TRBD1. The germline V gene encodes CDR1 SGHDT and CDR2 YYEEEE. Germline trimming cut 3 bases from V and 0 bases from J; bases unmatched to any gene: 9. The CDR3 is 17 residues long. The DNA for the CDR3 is TGTGCCAGCAGCTCAATAACCGGGACAGCCTCCTACAATGAGCAGTTCTTC. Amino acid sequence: CASSSITGTASYNEQFF.

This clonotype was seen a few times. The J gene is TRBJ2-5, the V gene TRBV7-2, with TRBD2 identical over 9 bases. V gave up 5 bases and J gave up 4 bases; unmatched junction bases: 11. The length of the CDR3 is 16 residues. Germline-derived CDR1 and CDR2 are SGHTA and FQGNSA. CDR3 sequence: CASSDVWREGPETQYF. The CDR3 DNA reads TGTGCCAGCAGCGACGTATGGCGGGAGGGTCCAGAGACCCAGTACTTC.

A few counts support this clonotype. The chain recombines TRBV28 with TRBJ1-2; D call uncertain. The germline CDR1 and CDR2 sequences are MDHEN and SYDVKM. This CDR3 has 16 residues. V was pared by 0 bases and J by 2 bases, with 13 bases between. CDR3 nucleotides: TGTGCCAGCAGTTTATGGGCGAAGGGAGACAACTATGGCTACACCTTC. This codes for CASSLWAKGDNYGYTF.